This TCR beta chain comes out of a study of tumor and adjacent non-tumor tissue in lung cancer. Overall study: Stage I to III disease affected 10 men and 4 or 5 women aged about 31 to 85.

Comment on this clonotype: Antigen unknown.

RNA was extracted from bulk tissue without any cell sorting. Newly diagnosed lung cancer patients had thoracic surgery in China, August–November 2014, without prior chemotherapy. Regarding the study as a whole: Tumor tissue had significantly higher TCR diversity than normal lung. Tumor repertoires had a smaller top 100 clone share than normal lung.

TCRbeta libraries were built with three rounds of nested PCR, modified from ARM-PCR. In TCRdb, the multiplex PCR reads were re-called with MiXCR into one record per CDR3 protein. The repertoire includes around 71,000 distinct CDR3 sequences, over 55% of them detected once, and approximately 10% sits in the top ten. This receptor was obtained from a woman in her forties with non-small cell lung cancer. The sequencing input was lung tumor tissue.

CDR3 bases: TGTGCCAGCAGCCCCCGCGTTTTAGTTGGGGGATGTGAGCAGTTCTTC. As protein: CASSPRVLVGGCEQFF. This chain joins TRBV5-4 and TRBJ2-1; either TRBD1 or TRBD2 may supply D (5 bases each). Trimming took 4 bases from V and 9 from J, leaving 23 bases between them. This CDR3 comprises 16 residues. Germline assignment: CDR1 SGHNT and CDR2 YYREEE (reference sequence).